The 14 T cell receptor beta chains below all came from one sample that was sequenced in a study of human T cells and chemical hapten exposure. Noted time point: patch test 3, about 24 weeks after DPC sensitization. Treatment of the sample: therapeutic diphenylcyclopropenone sensitization with weekly scalp DPC. TCRdb ran MiXCR on the RACE reads and lists one entry per CDR3 protein. The table records 95,000 to 150,000 distinct CDR3 sequences, around 10% of them present only once. The sequenced sample was whole blood, obtained in connection with sensitization to the hapten diphenylcyclopropenone (DPC). The receptor source for this set is a woman in her forties or fifties with alopecia areata. Some clones in this sample may be carry-over from other donors' samples.

This clonotype appeared a few times. This rearrangement joins TRBV12-3 or TRBV12-4 to TRBJ2-4, with a weak D call TRBD1 (7 bases). V was trimmed by 3 bases and J by 8 bases, leaving 14 bases between them. The CDR3 extends over 14 amino acids. The CDR3 loop reads CASSLQGGPHIQYF. CDR3 sequence (DNA): TGTGCCAGCAGTTTGCAGGGGGGTCCCCACATTCAGTACTTC.

The chain employs TRBV5-1 and TRBJ2-2, with D unresolved. V lost 3 bases and J lost 0, with 15 bases in between. The CDR3 length is 17 residues. CDR1 and CDR2 from the germline V gene are SGHRS and YFSETQ. CDR3 coding DNA: TGCGCCAGCAGCTGGACGTCTATGAGCTCGAACACCGGGGAGCTGTTTTTT. Its translation: CASSWTSMSSNTGELFF.

The V gene is TRBV7-7, the J gene TRBJ2-1; 10 bases match TRBD2. This CDR3 is 17 amino acids long. The trim removed 11 bases at V and 9 bases at J, leaving 22 bases unmatched. Germline V gives CDR1 SSHAT, CDR2 FNYEAQ (reference sequence). CDR3 nucleotides: TGTGCCGGAATCAGACAGGGAACTAGCGGGGTGTCCCCTGAGCAGTTCTTC. Amino acid sequence: CAGIRQGTSGVSPEQFF. The full variable domain, in which reference TRBV7-7 and TRBJ2-1 provide the parts outside the CDR3, is GAGVSQSPRYKVTKRGQDVTLRCDPISSHATLYWYQQALGQGPEFLTYFNYEAQPDKSGLPSDRFSAERPEGSISTLTIQRTEQRDSAMYRCAGIRQGTSGVSPEQFFGPGTRLTVL.

This clonotype was seen many times. This chain links TRBV20-1 with TRBJ2-3; no reliable D call. V lost 6 bases and J lost 10, with 20 bases in between. The CDR3 consists of 13 residues. Germline CDR1 reads DFQATT; CDR2 reads SNEGSKA (reference sequence). In nucleotides, the CDR3 is TGCAGTGCCAGCTCCACTGTCCAGCCGCCGCAGTATTTT. Encoded protein: CSASSTVQPPQYF.

The sample holds a few counts of this clonotype. V and J are TRBV5-1 and TRBJ1-3; D unclear. Deletions cut 0 bases from V and 3 bases from J, with 7 bases between. CDR1 SGHRS and CDR2 YFSETQ come from the germline V gene. The CDR3 covers 14 residues. CDR3 region: CASSLGGNGNTIYF. CDR3 DNA: TGCGCCAGCAGCTTGGGGGGTAATGGAAACACCATATATTTT. The full variable domain, its missing parts supplied by reference TRBV5-1 and TRBJ1-3, is KAGVTQTPRYLIKTRGQQVTLSCSPISGHRSVSWYQQTPGQGLQFLFEYFSETQRNKGNFPGRFSGRQFSNSRSEMNVSTLELGDSALYLCASSLGGNGNTIYFGEGSWLTVV.

This clonotype appeared a few times. The V gene is TRBV6-2 or TRBV6-3, the J gene TRBJ2-3; 8 bases are a match to TRBD2. The V gene end was trimmed by 10 bases and the J gene end by 9 bases; junction bases not matched to a gene: 12. The CDR3 runs to 13 residues. Germline CDR1 and CDR2: MNHEY and SVGEGT. This chain's CDR3 is CATQLGGRRTQYF. CDR3 sequence (DNA): TGTGCCACCCAACTCGGCGGGAGGAGGACGCAGTATTTT.

This clonotype was recorded many times. V usage is TRBV7-8 and J usage is TRBJ2-7, with 7 nucleotides matching TRBD1. Germline V gene sequence: CDR1 SGHVS, CDR2 FQNEAQ. The CDR3 length is 17 residues. With V trimmed by 5 bases and J by 5 bases, 18 bases remained unmatched. The CDR3 nucleotides are TGTGCCAGCAGCAGCAATCGAAACAGGGGTGCCCCCCACGAGCAGTACTTC. Protein: CASSSNRNRGAPHEQYF. The complete variable domain, with remaining parts taken from reference TRBV7-8 and TRBJ2-7, reads GAGVSQSPRYKVAKRGQDVALRCDPISGHVSLFWYQQALGQGPEFLTYFQNEAQLDKSGLPSDRFFAERPEGSVSTLKIQRTQQEDSAVYLCASSSNRNRGAPHEQYFGPGTRLTVT.

Notes on this clonotype: A much larger clone sits a single nucleotide away, making a read error possible. The chain has TRBV9 and TRBJ2-7; the D gene is possibly TRBD2 (5 bases). The CDR3 is 14 amino acids. Germline CDR1 SGDLS, CDR2 YYNGEE. Trimming removed 0 bases from V and 5 bases from J, with 12 bases in between. CDR3 protein: CASSVDGRYDEQYF. CDR3 DNA sequence: TGTGCCAGCAGCGTAGATGGGAGATACGACGAGCAGTACTTC.

The V and J genes are TRBV5-1 and TRBJ1-6, with D perhaps matching TRBD1 (5 bases). V was pared by 6 bases and J by 8 bases, with 15 bases between. The CDR3 sequence is 14 residues long. Germline V lookup: CDR1 SGHRS, CDR2 YFSETQ. CDR3 in amino acids: CASNKGQGHSPLHF. The CDR3 DNA reads TGCGCCAGCAACAAAGGGCAGGGACATTCACCCCTCCACTTT.

This sequence joins TRBV6-1 and TRBJ2-7; D ambiguous. Germline V gives CDR1 MNHNS, CDR2 SASEGT. This CDR3 has 14 amino acids. V shed 0 bases and J shed 5 bases, with 11 bases lying between them. In DNA, the CDR3 is TGTGCCAGCAGTGAAGCTTTCGGAAACCACGAGCAGTACTTC. This codes for CASSEAFGNHEQYF.

This clonotype was seen a handful of times. The V and J genes are TRBV5-1 and TRBJ2-5; TRBD1 is a possible D gene (6 bases). Germline CDR1 and CDR2: SGHRS and YFSETQ. V dropped 5 bases and J dropped 2 bases, with 10 bases sitting between them. CDR3 size: 13 residues. CDR3 sequence: CASRDDRQETQYF. The CDR3, as DNA: TGCGCCAGCAGGGACGACAGGCAAGAGACCCAGTACTTC.

The CDR3 bases are TGTGCCATCAGTGACCAGGGGCGGGGCTCCTACGAGCAGTACTTC. Translation gives CAISDQGRGSYEQYF. The rearrangement links TRBV10-3 to TRBJ2-7, with D perhaps matching TRBD1 or TRBD2 (6 bases each). The V end was cut by 3 bases, the J end by 0 bases, with 12 bases between. This CDR3 contains 15 residues. Germline V lookup: CDR1 ENHRY, CDR2 SYGVKD.

This clonotype was counted a few times. J is TRBJ1-2 and V is TRBV12-3 or TRBV12-4, with TRBD1 as a possible D gene (5 bases). V dropped 7 bases and J dropped 8 bases, with 14 bases sitting between them. This CDR3 is 12 amino acids long. The CDR3 spells CASMDTRLGYTF. The DNA of the CDR3 is TGTGCCAGCATGGACACCCGCTTAGGCTACACCTTC.

Ten or more counts support this clonotype. V and J are TRBV20-1 and TRBJ2-5; D uncertain. CDR3 length equals 13 residues. V lost 2 bases and J 2 bases, leaving 9 bases between the germline ends. Germline CDR1 DFQATT, CDR2 SNEGSKA (reference sequence). This CDR3 is CSARNQPQETQYF. CDR3 nucleotides: TGCAGTGCTAGAAACCAGCCACAAGAGACCCAGTACTTC.